The 7 T cell receptor beta chains below come from one sample, sequenced in a study of blood T cell repertoires in COVID-19. Some clones are missing from TCRdb's copy, which holds only in-frame ones; the method was immunoSEQ multiplex PCR. The table lists 200,000 to 250,000 clones, just over 85% of them singletons. What was sequenced was peripheral blood. The receptors were gathered from a man at least 80 years old with acute or convalescent COVID-19.

The gene calls are TRBV2 and TRBJ1-6, with D possibly being TRBD1 (6 bases). CDR3 length: 15 amino acids. Trimming took off 6 bases at V and 7 bases at J, with 16 bases between the two ends. Germline-derived CDR1 and CDR2 are SNHLY and FYNNEI. The CDR3 spells CASRPPQGNNSPLHF. CDR3 nucleotide sequence: TGTGCCAGCAGGCCCCCCCAGGGGAACAATTCACCCCTCCACTTT.

This sequence joins TRBV9 and TRBJ1-2; 7 positions agree with TRBD1. The junction had 10 bases not matched to a gene; V was cut back by 3 bases and J by 8 bases. In germline, CDR1 is SGDLS, CDR2 YYNGEE. The CDR3 covers 14 residues. The CDR3 region has the DNA TGTGCCAGCAGCGCCCGACAGGGTTTAGGCGGCTACACCTTC. It yields the protein CASSARQGLGGYTF.

A single count supports this clone. This rearrangement joins TRBV12-3 or TRBV12-4 to TRBJ2-7; TRBD2 might be the D (5 bases). V lost 8 bases, J lost 4 bases, and 15 bases lay in between. The CDR3 length is 13 residues. The CDR3 spells CASSKHGVYEQYF. In nucleotides, the CDR3 is TGTGCCAGCTCCAAACACGGGGTATACGAGCAGTACTTC.

The chain combines TRBV9 with TRBJ1-6; D unresolved. This CDR3 comprises 14 residues. CDR1 and CDR2 from the germline V gene are SGDLS and YYNGEE. Trimming took 0 bases from V and 5 from J, leaving 6 bases between them. The CDR3 reads CASSVGQNNSPLHF. CDR3 DNA sequence: TGTGCCAGCAGCGTAGGGCAGAATAATTCACCCCTCCACTTT.

V is TRBV24-1 and J is TRBJ1-2, with D tentatively TRBD1 (5 bases). Germline V gene lookup returns CDR1 KGHDR and CDR2 SFDVKD. The CDR3 has 12 residues. The V end was cut by 7 bases, the J end by 4 bases, with 9 bases between. Written as DNA, the CDR3 is TGTGCCACCAGCCAGGGTGGCTATGGCTACACCTTC. It is translated as CATSQGGYGYTF.

This chain joins TRBV6-6 and TRBJ2-7; the D gene is possibly TRBD2 (6 bases). The length of the CDR3 is 14 residues. V was pared by 5 bases and J by 2 bases, with 13 bases between. The V gene's germline CDR1 is MNHNY and CDR2 SVGAGI (reference sequence). CDR3 sequence reads: CASSPRDGTYEQYF. CDR3 nucleotides: TGTGCCAGCAGTCCGCGGGACGGTACCTACGAGCAGTACTTC.

The rearrangement links TRBV5-4 to TRBJ1-1; D might be TRBD1 (5 bases). V lost 3 bases, J lost 3 bases, and 6 bases lay in between. CDR3 length: 12 amino acids. Germline V gene sequence: CDR1 SGHNT, CDR2 YYREEE (reference sequence). CDR3 nucleotide sequence: TGTGCCAGCAGCTGGGGGGACACTGAAGCTTTCTTT. This translates into CASSWGDTEAFF.